The 12 T cell receptor beta chains below were found in one sample sequenced in a study of T cell responses to AZD1222 COVID-19 vaccine (dated by TCRdb to about 2021). Receptor libraries were prepared by the immunoSEQ multiplex PCR assay. TCRdb stores this immuneACCESS table with in-frame sequences only. Part of the clones is absent; in the studies checked, under half of the shortfall reflects unresolved V genes, and no reason is known for the rest. The sample profile shows 90,000 to 110,000 clones; 75% to 90% of them were found once. The top ten hold roughly two fifths of the sample. The sample's time point label, decoded: about 28 days (+/-7) after the second vaccine dose. The input for sequencing was peripheral blood, taken 28 days after the second AZD1222 dose. Every receptor here comes from an adult who received the AZD1222 COVID-19 vaccine.

This chain's CDR3 is CSVRDRPLNTEAFF. The CDR3 coding sequence is TGCAGCGTCCGGGACAGGCCCTTGAACACTGAAGCTTTCTTT. The chain recombines TRBV29-1 with TRBJ1-1, with TRBD1 matching 8 bases. Germline V gene lookup returns CDR1 SQVTM and CDR2 ANQGSEA. CDR3 length: 14 residues. The V segment lost 6 bases and the J segment 0 bases; nucleotides outside the gene matches: 6.

The chain links TRBV5-5 to TRBJ1-2; D uncertain. The CDR3 is made up of 12 amino acids. Germline V gives CDR1 SGHKS, CDR2 YYEKEE (reference sequence). Deletions cut 2 bases from V and 3 bases from J, with 5 bases between. The CDR3 sequence: CASSFDYYGYTF. The CDR3 DNA reads as TGTGCCAGCAGCTTCGACTACTATGGCTACACCTTC.

This clone was detected once. V usage is TRBV5-1 and J usage is TRBJ2-7; no clear D gene. The CDR3 is 13 residues long. Trimming shortened V by 1 base and J by 2 bases, and 7 bases separated the two germline ends. Germline values: CDR1 SGHRS, CDR2 YFSETQ. The CDR3 coding sequence is TGCGCCAGCAGCTTGAAGGTACCCTACGAGCAGTACTTC. Translating gives CASSLKVPYEQYF.

The chain joins TRBV11-3 to TRBJ2-3, with TRBD2 matching over 8 bases. The CDR3 is 16 amino acids. J was trimmed by 7 bases and V by 1 base; bases with no gene match: 10. CDR1 SGHNT and CDR2 YENEEA come from the germline V gene. The CDR3 spells CASSLGSSGSRNTQYF. The CDR3 nucleotides are TGTGCCAGCAGCTTAGGGAGCAGCGGGAGTCGGAATACGCAGTATTTT.

The chain carries TRBV6-5 and TRBJ1-2; D not resolved. The CDR3 runs to 13 residues. Trimming removed 6 bases at V and 8 bases at J, with 16 bases between. Germline values: CDR1 MNHEY, CDR2 SVGAGI. The CDR3 reads CASSLPGPGGYTF. The CDR3 bases are TGTGCCAGCAGCTTGCCGGGCCCCGGGGGCTACACCTTC.

The chain combines TRBV6-1 with TRBJ2-1, with D possibly called TRBD1 or TRBD2 (5 bases each). The length of the CDR3 is 15 residues. CDR1 and CDR2 (germline): MNHNS, SASEGT. The V and J ends lost 1 base and 8 bases respectively, with 15 bases between them. The CDR3 region is CASSEGGYPSDEQFF. The CDR3 bases are TGTGCCAGCAGTGAAGGGGGGTACCCCTCGGATGAGCAGTTCTTC.

The rearrangement joins TRBV10-3 to TRBJ2-1; 10 bases fit TRBD1. The V segment lost 9 bases and the J segment 8 bases; nucleotides outside the gene matches: 7. The CDR3 is 13 amino acids. Germline CDR1 reads ENHRY; CDR2 reads SYGVKD. The CDR3, as DNA: TGTGCCATGATGGGACAGGGGCGGGATGAGCAGTTCTTC. This translates into CAMMGQGRDEQFF.

The rearrangement links TRBV6-5 to TRBJ2-1, with a possible D match to TRBD1 (5 bases). The germline V gene has CDR1 MNHEY and CDR2 SVGAGI. V was clipped by 6 bases and J by 6 bases, with 18 bases between them. The CDR3 is 15 amino acids. CDR3 in amino acids: CASSYDRFTGNEQFF. In nucleotides, the CDR3 is TGTGCCAGCAGCTACGACAGATTTACGGGCAATGAGCAGTTCTTC.

The chain joins TRBV28 to TRBJ2-7, with D perhaps being TRBD1 or TRBD2 (5 bases each). In germline, CDR1 is MDHEN, CDR2 SYDVKM. V lost 5 bases and J 6 bases, leaving 17 bases between the germline ends. This CDR3 region has 14 residues. The CDR3 sequence: CASSPPGRGSEQYF. The DNA for the CDR3 is TGTGCCAGCAGTCCCCCGGGGCGAGGTTCCGAGCAGTACTTC.

V usage is TRBV3-1 (or the pseudogene TRBV3-2) and J usage is TRBJ2-1; D possibly corresponds to TRBD2 (6 bases). V was trimmed by 1 base and J by 10 bases, leaving 11 bases between them. There are 13 residues in the CDR3. CDR1 is LGHDT, CDR2 YNNKEL, per germline (reference sequence). The DNA of the CDR3 is TGTGCCAGCAGCCAAGGTCGAGCGGGCGAGCAGTTCTTC. It codes for CASSQGRAGEQFF.

The chain combines TRBV9 with TRBJ2-7; D unclear. CDR3 length: 14 amino acids. Germline-derived CDR1 and CDR2 are SGDLS and YYNGEE. V lost 3 bases, J lost 0 bases, and 10 bases lay in between. The CDR3: CASSAQDDSYEQYF. Here the CDR3 DNA reads TGTGCCAGCAGCGCCCAGGACGACTCCTACGAGCAGTACTTC.

There are a few counts of this clone. The rearrangement links TRBV4-2 to TRBJ2-2, with 12 bases that match TRBD2. The CDR3 contains 16 residues. The germline V gene encodes CDR1 LGHNA and CDR2 YNFKEQ. V was clipped by 8 bases and J by 3 bases; unmatched bases: 7. The CDR3 protein is CASSKGTSGYTGELFF. CDR3 coding DNA: TGTGCCAGCTCTAAAGGGACTAGCGGGTACACCGGGGAGCTGTTTTTT.